This TCR beta chain was documented in a study of post-analysis software for immune sequencing data (dated by TCRdb to 2013 to 2016). At the level of the whole study: The recorded disease courses included relapsing-remitting, secondary progressive and progressive-relapsing multiple sclerosis, and some patients had no subtype annotation. A subset of samples was prepared in parallel using single-end sample barcoding, then pooled and co-amplified after Illumina adapter ligation. The patient repertoires were set against approximately 10 previously published healthy control repertoires from donors whose ages ranged from roughly 6 to 27 years. The paper as a whole reports these results and caveats: Normalized Chao1 diversity was significantly lower in multiple sclerosis patients than controls, suggesting substantial peripheral T-cell clonal expansion. The multiple sclerosis patient group was slightly younger than the control group. Strong co-clustering of samples prepared in the same batch was shown by direct clustering with F measure, prompting a batch-effect correction. Four to six TRBV segments, including TRBV5-6, TRBV5-1 and TRBV20-1, were significantly more frequent in patients than controls.

To demonstrate the VDJtools post-analysis software, the study profiled TCR beta repertoires from the peripheral blood of 13 young patients with multiple sclerosis. The multiple sclerosis patients were children and adolescents ranging in age from roughly 6 to 16 years. With respect to this clonotype: Its antigen remains unidentified. No much larger clonotype is one base removed from it; base qualities were not supplied.

The method was PCR. Sequencing used an Illumina HiSeq 2500. Unique molecular identifiers were incorporated into TCR beta cDNA libraries to reduce PCR and sequencing biases. Every 1 to 10 million input T cells yielded about 500,000 cDNA molecules, meaning each molecule approximated one T cell. The patient libraries were prepared and sequenced with the same protocol used for the earlier healthy control dataset. Samples belonging to the same batch were prepared together, multiplexed and sequenced on a shared HiSeq lane. The study's own analysis went as follows. MIGEC handled the raw barcoded reads, throwing out single-read molecular identifier groups before consensus assembly and CDR3 extraction. Clonotype tables were post-analysed with VDJtools, and diversity was normalized by down-sampling all datasets to the smallest sample size. In repertoire overlap clustering, CDR3 amino acid sequences, but not nucleotide sequences, were matched to correct batch-related cross-sample contamination. The public reads were quality trimmed at Q25 with fastp and then assembled into clones with MiXCR by TCRdb, keeping productive beta chains. Identical CDR3 protein sequences are pooled into one entry, listed with their most common genes and DNA. None of the V and J calls come from the authors' own analysis; TCRdb made them. This sample gives a few hundred thousand distinct CDR3 sequences in total; roughly 30% of them show up just once. The ten largest account for about an eighth of the sample.

The CDR3 runs 15 residues from the cysteine to the phenylalanine. The retained sequence is limited to the CDR3, 45 bases, with the frame set at the first base. The V and J ends are trimmed by 7 bases and 4 bases, leaving 18 bases between them. CDR1 is given as SGHDT and CDR2 as YYEEEE, both from the germline V gene. What was sequenced was blood. In this chain, TRBV5-6 is recombined with TRBJ1-5; TRBD1 could be the D gene, as 5 bases match. The sequence derives from a girl aged 5 to 17 with multiple sclerosis. The nucleotides are TGTGCCAGCGCGGGAAATAGACAGAATAATCAGCCCCAGCATTTT. Its amino acids are CASAGNRQNNQPQHF.